Below, 13 T cell receptor beta chains from the same sample are listed, as sequenced in a study of T cell responses to AZD1222 COVID-19 vaccine (dated by TCRdb to the early 2020s). What the time point label conveys for this sample: baseline before first vaccination. The library was obtained by the immunoSEQ multiplex PCR assay. What TCRdb holds here is the immuneACCESS table cut down to in-frame rearrangements. Part of the clones is not present; checked against another copy, under half of the missing clones reflect an unresolved V gene, and the others are unexplained. The sample table records some 92,000 clones; roughly nine tenths of these occur just once. Less than 8% of the sample is in the top ten clones. Sequences were derived from peripheral blood, sampled on day 0 of AZD1222 vaccination. The receptors come from an adult in good health.

The chain joins TRBV28 to TRBJ2-5; tentative D call: TRBD1 (5 bases). The CDR3 consists of 14 residues. V was cut by 4 bases and J by 4 bases, with 13 bases left in between. CDR1 is MDHEN and CDR2 is SYDVKM in the germline V gene. In DNA, the CDR3 is TGTGCCAGCAGTTCAATGGACATCTCAGAGACCCAGTACTTC. It is translated as CASSSMDISETQYF.

V gene TRBV10-2 combines with J gene TRBJ1-5; no clear D. Germline V gene lookup returns CDR1 WSHSY and CDR2 SAAADI. The CDR3 runs to 12 residues. V lost 2 bases, J lost 5 bases, and 4 bases lay in between. CDR3 nucleotides: TGCGCCAGCAGTGAGCCGGATCAGCCCCAGCATTTT. Encoded protein: CASSEPDQPQHF.

The chain couples TRBV27 to TRBJ1-6; D is unresolved. This CDR3 contains 12 residues. The V gene's germline CDR1 is MNHEY and CDR2 SMNVEV (reference sequence). The V and J ends lost 5 bases and 4 bases respectively, with 3 bases between them. CDR3 in amino acids: CASSGYNSPLHF. The CDR3 nucleotides are TGTGCCAGCAGTGGTTATAATTCACCCCTCCACTTT.

This chain joins TRBV13 and TRBJ2-2; D may be TRBD2 (5 bases). V lost 0 bases and J 5 bases, leaving 16 bases between the germline ends. The CDR3 is made up of 17 amino acids. Germline V gives CDR1 PRHDT, CDR2 FYEKMQ (reference sequence). CDR3 sequence (DNA): TGTGCCAGCAGCTTAGGCCGGGGTAACGCCAGAACCGGGGAGCTGTTTTTT. Its protein is CASSLGRGNARTGELFF.

This sequence joins TRBV12-3 or TRBV12-4 and TRBJ2-3, with 9 bases matching TRBD2. This CDR3 comprises 13 residues. The junction had 5 bases not matched to a gene; V was cut back by 7 bases and J by 6 bases. The CDR3 sequence is CASKGTSRDTQYF. CDR3 in DNA: TGTGCCAGCAAAGGGACTAGCAGGGATACGCAGTATTTT.

This chain joins TRBV6-6 and TRBJ1-4; TRBD1 matches at 8 bases. The length of the CDR3 is 15 residues. The V gene's germline CDR1 is MNHNY and CDR2 SVGAGI (reference sequence). V lost 4 bases and J lost 8; bases outside the gene matches: 9. CDR3 protein: CASSSGQGSNEKLFF. The CDR3 nucleotides are TGTGCCAGCAGTTCCGGACAGGGCTCAAACGAAAAACTGTTTTTT.

The rearrangement joins TRBV3-1 (or the pseudogene TRBV3-2) to TRBJ2-5; no firm D call. Germline values: CDR1 LGHDT, CDR2 YNNKEL (reference sequence). The CDR3 totals 12 residues. V gave up 5 bases and J gave up 5 bases, with 9 bases separating them. The CDR3 spells CASSFTRETQYF. Here the CDR3 DNA reads TGTGCCAGCAGCTTTACACGCGAGACCCAGTACTTC.

The gene calls are TRBV9 and TRBJ2-5, with D perhaps assigned TRBD1 or TRBD2 (6 bases each). V was shortened by 3 bases and J by 5 bases, with 17 bases between the two germline ends. Germline assignment: CDR1 SGDLS and CDR2 YYNGEE. This CDR3 contains 15 residues. CDR3 region: CASSAIPGARETQYF. CDR3 bases: TGTGCCAGCAGCGCCATCCCGGGGGCCAGGGAGACCCAGTACTTC. The full variable domain, its missing parts supplied by reference TRBV9 and TRBJ2-5, is DSGVTQTPKHLITATGQRVTLRCSPRSGDLSVYWYQQSLDQGLQFLIQYYNGEERAKGNILERFSAQQFPDLHSELNLSSLELGDSALYFCASSAIPGARETQYFGPGTRLLVL.

This chain links TRBV9 with TRBJ2-3, with D tentatively TRBD2 (6 bases). This CDR3 is 16 amino acids long. CDR1 SGDLS and CDR2 YYNGEE come from the germline V gene. The V end was cut by 0 bases, the J end by 6 bases, with 17 bases between. The CDR3 loop is CASSVATGRSEDTQYF. Here the CDR3 DNA reads TGTGCCAGCAGCGTAGCTACCGGGAGATCCGAGGATACGCAGTATTTT.

The rearrangement links TRBV18 to TRBJ2-6; 9 nucleotides align to TRBD1. CDR3 length: 18 residues. CDR1 KGHSH and CDR2 LQKENI come from the germline V gene. V dropped 3 bases and J dropped 0; count of bases not matched to a gene: 6. The CDR3, as DNA: TGTGCCAGCTCACCTGTGGGACAGGGAGGCTCTGGGGCCAACGTCCTGACTTTC. Amino acids: CASSPVGQGGSGANVLTF.

The gene calls are TRBV5-1 and TRBJ1-1, with a weak D call TRBD1 (5 bases). The CDR3 length is 15 residues. Trimming shortened V by 6 bases and J by 0 bases, and 15 bases separated the two germline ends. The germline V gene encodes CDR1 SGHRS and CDR2 YFSETQ. CDR3 in DNA: TGCGCCAGCATTCCCCCGGGAGGGGTGAACACTGAAGCTTTCTTT. Its protein is CASIPPGGVNTEAFF.

This clone was counted once. The rearrangement links TRBV11-2 to TRBJ1-3; D unresolved. The CDR3 consists of 14 residues. CDR1 and CDR2 (germline): SGHAT, FQNNGV. With 5 bases removed from V and 2 bases from J, the gap between germline ends came to 10 bases. As DNA, the CDR3 is TGTGCCAGCAGCAACTTGAGGGCTGGAAACACCATATATTTT. It is translated as CASSNLRAGNTIYF.

This chain links TRBV4-1 with TRBJ1-2, with D uncertain. Germline assignment: CDR1 MGHRA and CDR2 YSYEKL. This CDR3 spans 15 amino acids. V was pared by 1 base and J by 4 bases, with 13 bases between. The CDR3 DNA follows: TGCGCCAGCAGCCAAGGACGGCAGTCCCTCTATGGCTACACCTTC. This gives the protein CASSQGRQSLYGYTF.